What follows are 17 T cell receptor beta chains derived from one specimen sequenced in a study of response to subunit inactivated influenza vaccine. TCRdb itself ran the RT-PCR reads through MiXCR, one entry per CDR3 protein. The sample gives around 760,000 distinct CDR3 sequences, approximately 15% of which show up once; 5.5% to 7% is in the top ten. Sequenced material: PBMCs from blood, taken roughly 2 weeks before vaccination. These receptors were collected from a man aged 45 to 65 who received an inactivated influenza vaccine.

This clonotype was counted at least ten times. The chain couples TRBV24-1 to TRBJ2-6, with D unresolved. V shed 3 bases and J shed 1 base, with 6 bases lying between them. CDR3 length: 15 amino acids. From germline, CDR1 is KGHDR and CDR2 SFDVKD. In DNA, the CDR3 is TGTGCCACCAGTGATGAAGGGTCTGGGGCCAACGTCCTGACTTTC. Protein: CATSDEGSGANVLTF.

The gene calls are TRBV12-3 or TRBV12-4 and TRBJ2-7; 7 bases are a match to TRBD2. CDR3 length: 15 residues. The V segment lost 4 bases and the J segment 0 bases; nucleotides outside the gene matches: 6. The chain's CDR3 is CASSSPGTTSYEQYF. The CDR3 region has the DNA TGTGCCAGCAGTTCTCCCGGGACTACCTCCTACGAGCAGTACTTC.

This chain links TRBV15 with TRBJ2-2; D possibly corresponds to TRBD2 (6 bases). The CDR3 is made up of 14 amino acids. V dropped 1 base and J dropped 6 bases, with 9 bases sitting between them. CDR1 and CDR2 (germline): LNHNV, YYDKDF (reference sequence). The chain's CDR3 is CATSRVGGAGELFF. The CDR3 nucleotides read TGTGCCACCAGCAGAGTGGGGGGTGCCGGGGAGCTGTTTTTT.

The chain employs TRBV5-1 and TRBJ2-1; 9 bases are a match to TRBD1. This CDR3 is built from 15 residues. The germline gives CDR1 SGHRS, CDR2 YFSETQ. Trimming at V came to 4 bases and at J to 6 bases, leaving 8 bases not matched to a gene. CDR3 region: CASSKGQGGGNEQFF. The CDR3 DNA reads as TGCGCCAGCAGCAAGGGACAGGGTGGGGGCAATGAGCAGTTCTTC.

This clonotype appeared a few times. The chain uses TRBV6-5 and TRBJ2-5; 9 bases match TRBD2. Germline-derived CDR1 and CDR2 are MNHEY and SVGAGI. This CDR3 spans 17 amino acids. V gave up 2 bases and J gave up 2 bases; unmatched junction bases: 9. The CDR3 reads CASSYGVGGGAQETQYF. The CDR3 DNA reads TGTGCCAGCAGTTACGGCGTCGGCGGGGGGGCACAAGAGACCCAGTACTTC.

This clonotype was observed a handful of times. The rearrangement uses TRBV5-1 and TRBJ1-5; no clear D gene. The CDR3 consists of 16 residues. Germline assignment: CDR1 SGHRS and CDR2 YFSETQ. V was cut by 2 bases and J by 1 base, with 13 bases left in between. The CDR3 spells CASSFKDVASNQPQHF. In nucleotides, the CDR3 is TGCGCCAGCAGCTTCAAGGATGTGGCAAGCAATCAGCCCCAGCATTTT.

This clonotype was picked up a small number of times. The genes are TRBV20-1 and TRBJ2-7; TRBD2 agrees at 10 bases. The CDR3 covers 18 residues. Germline values: CDR1 DFQATT, CDR2 SNEGSKA (reference sequence). CDR3 amino acids: CSAGAQRSGGTSSYEQYF. CDR3 coding DNA: TGCAGCGCTGGGGCCCAGCGTAGCGGGGGGACGAGCTCCTACGAGCAGTACTTC.

The chain combines TRBV20-1 with TRBJ1-3; maybe TRBD1 (5 bases). The V end lost 3 bases, the J end lost 2 bases, and 17 bases lay between the germline ends. The length of the CDR3 is 16 residues. Germline V CDR1 and CDR2: DFQATT, SNEGSKA (reference sequence). The CDR3 spells CSASGRGIGTGNTIYF. CDR3 DNA: TGCAGTGCTAGCGGACGGGGGATTGGGACTGGAAACACCATATATTTT.

This clonotype has at least ten counts. The chain joins TRBV5-1 to TRBJ2-1; 7 bases agree with TRBD1. There are 15 residues in the CDR3. V was pared by 1 base and J by 6 bases, with 7 bases of the junction left unmatched. CDR1 is SGHRS, CDR2 YFSETQ, per germline. The CDR3 nucleotides are TGCGCCAGCAGCTTGAAGACAGGGATAGTCAATGAGCAGTTCTTC. Amino acid sequence: CASSLKTGIVNEQFF.

The V call is TRBV20-1, the J call TRBJ2-7; a possible D gene is TRBD1 (5 bases). Germline lookup yields CDR1 DFQATT and CDR2 SNEGSKA (reference sequence). Deletions cut 6 bases from V and 5 bases from J, with 11 bases between. The CDR3 runs to 11 residues. The DNA of the CDR3 is TGCAGTGCCAAAAGACAGAACGAGCAGTACTTC. Translated, it gives CSAKRQNEQYF.

The table lists this clonotype with a few counts. The V gene is TRBV27, the J gene TRBJ2-5, with TRBD2 as a possible D gene (5 bases). The germline V gene has CDR1 MNHEY and CDR2 SMNVEV (reference sequence). Trimming removed 6 bases at V and 5 bases at J, with 19 bases between. The CDR3 is made up of 15 amino acids. CDR3 in amino acids: CASSPGRGRGETQYF. The CDR3 DNA reads TGTGCCAGCAGCCCGGGTCGAGGGAGAGGGGAGACCCAGTACTTC.

On this clonotype itself: A read error may be the cause here, since a much bigger clone is one base away. This sequence joins TRBV29-1 and TRBJ1-2, with D possibly matching TRBD1 (5 bases). V was pared by 1 base and J by 4 bases, with 16 bases between. This CDR3 is 15 amino acids long. CDR1 SQVTM and CDR2 ANQGSEA come from the germline V gene. This chain's CDR3 is CSVEGSEGSGYGYTF. The CDR3 DNA sequence: TGCAGCGTTGAAGGGTCGGAGGGGTCCGGCTATGGCTACACCTTC. Combining the CDR3 with reference TRBV29-1 and TRBJ1-2 gives the whole variable domain SAVISQKPSRDICQRGTSLTIQCQVDSQVTMMFWYRQQPGQSLTLIATANQGSEATYESGFVIDKFPISRPNLTFSTLTVSNMSPEDSSIYLCSVEGSEGSGYGYTFGSGTRLTVV.

This clonotype was counted a few times. The V gene is TRBV6-1, the J gene TRBJ2-3, with D tentatively TRBD1 (5 bases). Looked up from germline, CDR1 is MNHNS and CDR2 is SASEGT. This CDR3 is built from 14 residues. V lost 2 bases, J lost 4 bases, and 10 bases lay in between. This CDR3 reads CASSEQTASDTQYF. DNA for the CDR3: TGTGCCAGCAGTGAACAGACAGCCTCAGATACGCAGTATTTT.

The chain couples TRBV5-1 to TRBJ2-1; D might be TRBD1 or TRBD2, each matching 5 bases. V was trimmed by 5 bases and J by 7 bases, leaving 13 bases between them. This CDR3 has 13 residues. CDR1 and CDR2 from the germline V gene are SGHRS and YFSETQ. The CDR3 DNA reads as TGCGCCAGCAGGGATATTGGGGGAAATGAGCAGTTCTTC. It codes for CASRDIGGNEQFF.

This clonotype was picked up a small number of times. The chain links TRBV4-2 to TRBJ2-3; TRBD1 matches 10 bases. Germline V CDR1 and CDR2: LGHNA, YNFKEQ. V lost 0 bases and J lost 5; bases outside the gene matches: 2. This CDR3 is built from 15 residues. This CDR3 is CASSQDGQGGDTQYF. The CDR3 nucleotides are TGTGCCAGCAGCCAAGACGGACAGGGGGGAGATACGCAGTATTTT.

The gene calls are TRBV10-1 and TRBJ1-1; the D gene is possibly TRBD1 (5 bases). Trimming took 3 bases from V and 4 from J, leaving 12 bases between them. The CDR3 has 14 residues. Germline-derived CDR1 and CDR2 are WNHNN and SYGVQD (reference sequence). CDR3 loop: CASSDAGNTTEAFF. CDR3 DNA: TGCGCCAGCAGTGACGCAGGGAATACCACTGAAGCTTTCTTT.

The V call is TRBV29-1, the J call TRBJ2-1, with D maybe TRBD1 (6 bases). Trimming took 5 bases from V and 4 from J, leaving 18 bases between them. The CDR3 runs 15 residues. Germline V CDR1 and CDR2: SQVTM, ANQGSEA. The CDR3 sequence: CSVLRQANTYNEQFF. DNA of the CDR3: TGCAGCGTTCTAAGACAGGCAAACACTTACAATGAGCAGTTCTTC.